This T cell receptor (beta chain) was identified during a study of blood T cell repertoires in COVID-19. CDR3 length: 16 amino acids. V was shortened by 2 bases and J by 7 bases, with 15 bases between the two germline ends. Germline loops: CDR1 ENHRY, CDR2 SYGVKD. Produced via immunoSEQ multiplex PCR; TCRdb's table is partial and in-frame only. The sample consists of about 120,000 clones, less than 85% of them appearing once. The rearrangement links TRBV10-3 to TRBJ1-6, with a possible D match to TRBD1 (6 bases). Sequenced: peripheral blood. The source is a man aged 30 to 45 with acute or convalescent COVID-19. This CDR3 is CAISEPRGGNNSPLHF. DNA of the CDR3: TGTGCCATCAGTGAGCCCCGGGGGGGCAACAATTCACCCCTCCACTTT.